This TCR beta chain was sequenced in a study of blood T cells in healthy people across ages. A J-beta primer mix and a sample-barcoded 5' primer were used in a second PCR of about 6 to 12 cycles. Each CDR3 protein is one row after TCRdb ran MiXCR on the 5' RACE reads. The table lists roughly 1,500,000 distinct CDR3 sequences, about 35% of them singletons, with around 11% in the top ten. There are many counts of this clonotype. Germline V gene sequence: CDR1 SQVTM, CDR2 ANQGSEA. The length of the CDR3 is 13 residues. V lost 2 bases, J lost 9 bases, and 6 bases stayed unmatched. Sequencing input: blood. This chain connects TRBV29-1 to TRBJ2-7, with TRBD2 matching over 11 bases. The TCR sequence derives from a woman under 40 in good health. The CDR3 DNA is TGCAGCGTTGAAACTAGCGGGAGTGATTGGCAGTACTTC. Its translation: CSVETSGSDWQYF.